This TCR beta chain was recorded in a study of graft-versus-host responses after intestinal transplantation. V lost 0 bases to trimming and J lost 3 bases, with 12 bases between them. Germline V lookup: CDR1 MNHNS, CDR2 SASEGT. CDR3 size: 15 residues. Using immunoSEQ multiplex PCR, the repertoire was profiled, and TCRdb retains in-frame clones only, with some absent. The data contain some 92,000 clones, over 85% of them singletons. On this clone itself: Its antigen is as yet unknown.

This sequence was found in a human donor who received an intestinal transplant. The sequences come from unstimulated CD4+ T cells sorted from spleen or lymph node cells, collected before intestinal transplant. V usage is TRBV6-1 and J usage is TRBJ2-7; tentatively, D is TRBD1 (6 bases). The CDR3 reads CASSEAGGGFYEQYF. The CDR3 nucleotides are TGTGCCAGCAGTGAAGCAGGGGGTGGGTTCTACGAGCAGTACTTC.